This T cell receptor beta chain was documented in a study of monozygotic twins with inflammatory bowel disease. Template switching appended UMIs that held a 6-nucleotide sample barcode. From the 5' RACE reads, TCRdb lists one entry per CDR3 protein and no DNA. The sample has 300,000 to 400,000 distinct CDR3 sequences; the top ten hold 2% to 3%. CDR3 length: 15 residues. CDR1 and CDR2 from the germline V gene are SGHTA and FQGNSA. The chain joins TRBV7-2 to TRBJ1-4; TCRdb returns TRBD1, unconfirmable since there is no DNA. This TCR was sampled from a human donor with ulcerative colitis or Crohn's disease, or a healthy co-twin of an affected twin (not recorded which). Source material: blood. The CDR3 loop is CASSLQSAYPEKLFF.